The entry below gives a single T cell receptor beta chain sequence along with its context. Its target is unknown. A sample-barcoded 5' primer and a J-beta primer mix were used in a second PCR of roughly 7 to 11 cycles. TCRdb re-analysed the 5' RACE reads in MiXCR, keeping a single row per CDR3 protein. The table shows 800,000 or so distinct CDR3 sequences, with about half occurring only once. With 0 bases removed from V and 4 bases from J, the gap between germline ends came to 13 bases. The CDR3 has 15 amino acids. Germline V gene data show CDR1 as DFQATT and CDR2 as SNEGSKA (reference sequence). The source of the sample is a study of blood T cells in healthy people across ages. Study-level results: Expanded clonotype shifts may have been confounded, as the donors had an unknown CMV status.

Source material: blood. The chain recombines TRBV20-1 with TRBJ2-4; D gene unclear. This sequence was found in a man older than 75 in good health. CDR3 coding DNA: TGCAGTGCTAGAGATGGTAGTTTTGGGAAAAACATTCAGTACTTC. This sequence encodes CSARDGSFGKNIQYF.